Below, 14 T cell receptor beta chains from the same sample are listed, as sequenced in a study of cytomegalovirus exposure and HLA in healthy donors. The study ran its PCR with 60 Vbeta and 13 Jbeta primers. TCRdb's copy holds only in-frame clones and misses some; the assay was immunoSEQ multiplex PCR. This listing includes about 42,000 clones. The sequenced sample was PBMCs. These receptors were taken from a young man in good health and CMV-seronegative.

This rearrangement joins TRBV30 to TRBJ2-5, with D perhaps matching TRBD2 (6 bases). CDR1 GTSNPN and CDR2 SVGIG come from the germline V gene (reference sequence). Deletions cut 5 bases from V and 4 bases from J, with 14 bases between. The CDR3 loop spans 13 amino acids. The CDR3 reads CAWGGEAPETQYF. CDR3 nucleotides: TGTGCCTGGGGCGGGGAGGCTCCAGAGACCCAGTACTTC.

This sequence joins TRBV5-8 and TRBJ2-5; tentatively, D is TRBD1 (6 bases). There are 15 residues in the CDR3. Trimming cost V 3 bases and J 1 base, with 13 bases left between them. Germline CDR1 reads SGHTS; CDR2 reads YDEGEE. Here the CDR3 DNA reads TGTGCCAGCAGCTCCTCCGGGACATTCCAAGAGACCCAGTACTTC. This sequence encodes CASSSSGTFQETQYF.

The chain combines TRBV9 with TRBJ2-5; D possibly corresponds to TRBD2 (5 bases). V lost 4 bases and J lost 5, with 18 bases in between. Germline V CDR1 and CDR2: SGDLS, YYNGEE. CDR3 length: 15 residues. CDR3 in DNA: TGTGCCAGCAGCCCCCTGGAGCGGTACAAGGAGACCCAGTACTTC. Its translation: CASSPLERYKETQYF.

J is TRBJ1-1 and V is TRBV6-1; perhaps TRBD1 as D (6 bases). The ends were cut back, 5 bases at V and 3 bases at J, with 13 bases in the middle. The CDR3 spans 14 residues. Germline CDR1 MNHNS, CDR2 SASEGT. The CDR3: CASSRDPGDTEAFF. Here the CDR3 DNA reads TGTGCCAGCAGTCGTGACCCAGGGGACACTGAAGCTTTCTTT.

The CDR3 coding sequence is TGTGCCAGCAGCCGAGGACTAGCGGCCTACGAGCAGTACTTC. The encoded protein is CASSRGLAAYEQYF. The rearrangement joins TRBV7-9 to TRBJ2-7, with 10 bases fitting TRBD2. V shed 5 bases, J shed 2 bases, and the junction held 3 bases outside the gene matches. Germline CDR1 is SEHNR and CDR2 is FQNEAQ (reference sequence). The CDR3 contains 14 residues. The full variable domain, its missing parts supplied by reference TRBV7-9 and TRBJ2-7, is DTGVSQNPRHKITKRGQNVTFRCDPISEHNRLYWYRQTLGQGPEFLTYFQNEAQLEKSRLLSDRFSAERPKGSFSTLEIQRTEQGDSAMYLCASSRGLAAYEQYFGPGTRLTVT.

The rearrangement joins TRBV6-5 to TRBJ2-1; D is possibly TRBD2 (5 bases). This CDR3 has 12 residues. Trimming took 11 bases from V and 1 from J, leaving 9 bases between them. The germline gives CDR1 MNHEY, CDR2 SVGAGI. CDR3: CAGGPSYNEQFF. As DNA, the CDR3 is TGTGCCGGCGGGCCTTCCTACAATGAGCAGTTCTTC.

J is TRBJ1-6 and V is TRBV30; 9 nucleotides agree with TRBD1. CDR1 is GTSNPN and CDR2 is SVGIG in the germline V gene (reference sequence). After removal of 5 bases from V and 9 bases from J, the junction contained 5 bases not matched to a gene. The CDR3 contains 13 residues. In nucleotides, the CDR3 is TGTGCCTGGGCGGACAGGGGAAGTTCACCCCTCCACTTT. As protein: CAWADRGSSPLHF.

Details on this clone: Distinct nucleotide sequences in the sample also encode this CDR3. The chain joins TRBV9 to TRBJ1-2, with D uncertain. The V gene lost 4 bases and the J gene lost 3 bases, with 10 bases spanning the gap. Germline CDR1 reads SGDLS; CDR2 reads YYNGEE. CDR3 size: 13 residues. The DNA of the CDR3 is TGTGCCAGCAGCCCCCGGGGAGACTATGGCTACACCTTC. Its translation: CASSPRGDYGYTF.

The chain recombines TRBV19 with TRBJ2-5; D possibly corresponds to TRBD2 (6 bases). Per germline, CDR1 LNHDA and CDR2 SQIVND (reference sequence). The CDR3 sequence is 15 residues long. The V gene lost 4 bases and the J gene lost 4 bases, with 16 bases spanning the gap. The CDR3 spells CASSRGLGPGETQYF. The CDR3 coding sequence is TGTGCCAGTAGTAGGGGACTGGGACCCGGAGAGACCCAGTACTTC.

The J gene is TRBJ1-4, the V gene TRBV5-1; TRBD1 might be the D (5 bases). CDR1 is SGHRS and CDR2 is YFSETQ in the germline V gene. The V end lost 4 bases, the J end lost 3 bases, and 10 bases lay between the germline ends. CDR3 length: 14 residues. The CDR3 sequence is CASSVGLSNEKLFF. The CDR3 DNA is TGCGCCAGCAGCGTGGGACTCTCTAATGAAAAACTGTTTTTT. Full variable domain (missing parts from reference TRBV5-1 and TRBJ1-4): KAGVTQTPRYLIKTRGQQVTLSCSPISGHRSVSWYQQTPGQGLQFLFEYFSETQRNKGNFPGRFSGRQFSNSRSEMNVSTLELGDSALYLCASSVGLSNEKLFFGSGTQLSVL.

The chain joins TRBV6-5 to TRBJ2-7; D not resolved. The V end lost 1 base, the J end lost 2 bases, and 12 bases lay between the germline ends. Germline CDR1 is MNHEY and CDR2 is SVGAGI. This CDR3 contains 15 residues. The CDR3, as DNA: TGTGCCAGCAGTTACTACCCAGAATCCGCCTACGAGCAGTACTTC. Protein product: CASSYYPESAYEQYF.

The V gene is TRBV15, the J gene TRBJ2-7; 11 positions agree with TRBD1. CDR1 is LNHNV, CDR2 YYDKDF, per germline (reference sequence). Trimming at V came to 4 bases and at J to 3 bases, leaving 5 bases not matched to a gene. CDR3 length: 15 residues. This CDR3 is CATSTAGTGGYEQYF. The CDR3 DNA sequence: TGTGCCACCAGCACCGCCGGGACAGGGGGCTACGAGCAGTACTTC.

This chain connects TRBV5-8 to TRBJ1-5; the match to TRBD1 covers 8 bases. The CDR3 is made up of 14 amino acids. CDR1 is SGHTS, CDR2 YDEGEE, per germline. Trimming cost V 2 bases and J 7 bases; bases outside gene matches: 5. The CDR3 reads CASSFRGPWQPQHF. The CDR3 DNA sequence: TGTGCCAGCAGCTTCAGGGGGCCATGGCAGCCCCAGCATTTT.

The chain couples TRBV5-1 to TRBJ1-4; 9 positions match TRBD1. CDR1 and CDR2 from the germline V gene are SGHRS and YFSETQ. The CDR3 has 14 residues. V gave up 2 bases and J gave up 7 bases; unmatched junction bases: 3. The CDR3 coding sequence is TGCGCCAGCAGCTTACAGGGGGCGGGTGAAAAACTGTTTTTT. It is translated as CASSLQGAGEKLFF.